This entry lists 28 T cell receptor beta chains sequenced from one sample in a study of blood T cell repertoires in COVID-19. Clones were sequenced by immunoSEQ multiplex PCR, and TCRdb holds only the in-frame ones, with some missing. The table lists about 150,000 clones, about 87% of them singletons. Material for sequencing was peripheral blood. All receptors come from a woman between 45 and 60 years old with active or convalescent COVID-19.

V is TRBV25-1 and J is TRBJ2-5, with D unresolved. CDR1 is MGHDK, CDR2 SYGVNS, per germline. V shed 1 base and J shed 1 base, with 10 bases lying between them. The CDR3 totals 15 residues. The CDR3 region has the DNA TGTGCCAGCAGTGAATTTGGTGAGATCCAAGAGACCCAGTACTTC. This gives the protein CASSEFGEIQETQYF. Full variable domain (remainder filled in from reference TRBV25-1 and TRBJ2-5): EADIYQTPRYLVIGTGKKITLECSQTMGHDKMYWYQQDPGMELHLIHYSYGVNSTEKGDLSSESTVSRIRTEHFPLTLESARPSHTSQYLCASSEFGEIQETQYFGPGTRLLVL.

The chain employs TRBV19 and TRBJ1-2; possibly TRBD1 for D (5 bases). Germline values: CDR1 LNHDA, CDR2 SQIVND (reference sequence). This CDR3 has 13 amino acids. Deletions cut 3 bases from V and 3 bases from J, with 8 bases between. The CDR3 region is CASSIGAHYGYTF. CDR3 DNA sequence: TGTGCCAGTAGTATTGGGGCCCACTATGGCTACACCTTC.

V gene TRBV18 combines with J gene TRBJ1-3; 10 nucleotides agree with TRBD1. CDR1 KGHSH and CDR2 LQKENI come from the germline V gene. This CDR3 has 15 amino acids. After removal of 3 bases from V and 7 bases from J, the junction contained 6 bases not matched to a gene. In nucleotides, the CDR3 is TGTGCCAGCTCACCCGGACAGGGGGGACTTAACACCATATATTTT. Translation: CASSPGQGGLNTIYF. Full variable domain (missing parts from reference TRBV18 and TRBJ1-3): NAGVMQNPRHLVRRRGQEARLRCSPMKGHSHVYWYRQLPEEGLKFMVYLQKENIIDESGMPKERFSAEFPKEGPSILRIQQVVRGDSAAYFCASSPGQGGLNTIYFGEGSWLTVV.

The chain has TRBV7-9 and TRBJ2-3; D might be TRBD2 (7 bases). Germline V gene data show CDR1 as SEHNR and CDR2 as FQNEAQ (reference sequence). CDR3 length: 19 residues. The V end lost 8 bases, the J end lost 2 bases, and 29 bases lay between the germline ends. In DNA form, the CDR3 reads TGTGCCAGCCCCAAAGACGGGGGGCGCCCCCGGGGGGACACAGATACGCAGTATTTT. It encodes CASPKDGGRPRGDTDTQYF.

CDR3 bases: TGTGCCAGCAGAGCACAGGGGCGTAGTCCTGAAGCTTTCTTT. This codes for CASRAQGRSPEAFF. This rearrangement joins TRBV3-1 (or the pseudogene TRBV3-2) to TRBJ1-1; 7 bases are shared with TRBD1. Germline trimming cut 6 bases from V and 6 bases from J; bases unmatched to any gene: 10. This CDR3 spans 14 amino acids. Germline V gene lookup returns CDR1 LGHDT and CDR2 YNNKEL (reference sequence).

The genes are TRBV19 and TRBJ1-5; no firm D call. Per the germline V gene, CDR1 is LNHDA and CDR2 is SQIVND (reference sequence). Trimming removed 4 bases from V and 7 bases from J, with 11 bases in between. This CDR3 comprises 13 residues. CDR3 protein: CASSTSAWQPQHF. The CDR3 bases are TGTGCCAGTAGTACGTCAGCGTGGCAGCCCCAGCATTTT.

The V and J genes are TRBV5-1 and TRBJ1-1; TRBD1 aligns across 10 bases. The CDR3 runs to 17 residues. CDR1 and CDR2 from the germline V gene are SGHRS and YFSETQ. The V segment lost 2 bases and the J segment 2 bases; nucleotides outside the gene matches: 9. CDR3 amino acids: CASSFRTGGTENTEAFF. CDR3 in DNA: TGCGCCAGCAGCTTCAGGACAGGGGGTACGGAAAACACTGAAGCTTTCTTT.

V is TRBV7-2 and J is TRBJ1-1; D gene ambiguous. The CDR3 runs to 17 residues. Trimming removed 10 bases at V and 0 bases at J, with 24 bases between. Germline CDR1 is SGHTA and CDR2 is FQGNSA. The CDR3 DNA is TGTGCCACCACACTACGAGACCGTCGTATCATGAACACTGAAGCTTTCTTT. It is translated as CATTLRDRRIMNTEAFF.

V gene TRBV11-2 combines with J gene TRBJ2-7; TRBD1 matches at 7 bases. V gave up 4 bases and J gave up 3 bases; unmatched junction bases: 6. From germline, CDR1 is SGHAT and CDR2 FQNNGV. The CDR3 loop spans 14 amino acids. CDR3 sequence (DNA): TGTGCCAGCAGCTCCCGGGACAGTGGCTACGAGCAGTACTTC. Residues: CASSSRDSGYEQYF.

This rearrangement joins TRBV10-3 to TRBJ1-2; D gene ambiguous. The V and J ends lost 3 bases and 1 base respectively, with 9 bases between them. The germline V gene has CDR1 ENHRY and CDR2 SYGVKD. This CDR3 region has 14 residues. The CDR3 DNA is TGTGCCATCAGTGACAGTCTGCTTAACTATGGCTACACCTTC. Amino acid sequence: CAISDSLLNYGYTF.

The chain uses TRBV7-2 and TRBJ2-5; tentative D call: TRBD2 (7 bases). The germline V and J ends were trimmed by 5 bases and 4 bases, with 17 bases remaining between them. The CDR3 contains 15 residues. Per germline, CDR1 SGHTA and CDR2 FQGNSA. CDR3 DNA: TGTGCCAGCAGCGTCGCGGGGGCAACGGGAGAGACCCAGTACTTC. Protein sequence: CASSVAGATGETQYF.

The chain carries TRBV15 and TRBJ2-5; the D gene is possibly TRBD1 (5 bases). V lost 2 bases to trimming and J lost 4 bases, with 8 bases between them. Per germline, CDR1 LNHNV and CDR2 YYDKDF (reference sequence). The CDR3 consists of 13 residues. As DNA, the CDR3 is TGTGCCACCAGCAGACAGGGTCGAGAGACCCAGTACTTC. This codes for CATSRQGRETQYF. Combining the CDR3 with reference TRBV15 and TRBJ2-5 gives the whole variable domain DAMVIQNPRYQVTQFGKPVTLSCSQTLNHNVMYWYQQKSSQAPKLLFHYYDKDFNNEADTPDNFQSRRPNTSFCFLDIRSPGLGDTAMYLCATSRQGRETQYFGPGTRLLVL.

The CDR3 DNA follows: TGTGCCAGCAGCTTAGTAGGGGGACGCAAACGGTTCTTC. Amino acids: CASSLVGGRKRFF. J is TRBJ2-1 and V is TRBV7-2; tentatively, D is TRBD1 (6 bases). Looked up from germline, CDR1 is SGHTA and CDR2 is FQGNSA. Trimming pared 1 base from V and 15 bases from J, leaving 16 bases between. The CDR3 sequence is 13 residues long.

This clone occurred once. The CDR3, as DNA: TGTGCCAGCAGCCCCCGGACAGGGTCGGCCTATGGCTACACCTTC. Encoded protein: CASSPRTGSAYGYTF. The chain has TRBV7-2 and TRBJ1-2; 8 bases line up with TRBD1. V gave up 5 bases and J gave up 4 bases; unmatched junction bases: 9. The CDR3 extends over 15 amino acids. Per the germline V gene, CDR1 is SGHTA and CDR2 is FQGNSA.

The chain joins TRBV5-1 to TRBJ2-3; 8 bases fit TRBD1. Trimming removed 0 bases from V and 2 bases from J; junction bases left unmatched: 2. Germline CDR1 and CDR2: SGHRS and YFSETQ. This CDR3 is 15 amino acids long. Here the CDR3 DNA reads TGCGCCAGCAGCTTGGGGGACAGGCCCACAGATACGCAGTATTTT. Its protein is CASSLGDRPTDTQYF. The full variable domain, rest sourced from reference TRBV5-1 and TRBJ2-3, is KAGVTQTPRYLIKTRGQQVTLSCSPISGHRSVSWYQQTPGQGLQFLFEYFSETQRNKGNFPGRFSGRQFSNSRSEMNVSTLELGDSALYLCASSLGDRPTDTQYFGPGTRLTVL.

The chain links TRBV9 to TRBJ2-3; 8 bases fit TRBD1. Germline CDR1 reads SGDLS; CDR2 reads YYNGEE. V lost 3 bases to trimming and J lost 4 bases; unmatched junction nucleotides: 13. This CDR3 has 17 amino acids. As DNA, the CDR3 is TGTGCCAGCAGCGCTAATACCGGGACAGGCAAGCCAGATACGCAGTATTTT. This sequence encodes CASSANTGTGKPDTQYF.

This chain uses TRBV7-6 with TRBJ1-6, with TRBD1 matching over 7 bases. The trim removed 2 bases at V and 7 bases at J, leaving 11 bases unmatched. The germline CDR1 and CDR2 sequences are SGHVS and FNYEAQ. The CDR3 is 17 amino acids. CDR3 amino acids: CASSLFPTDRPNSPLHF. The CDR3 DNA reads TGTGCCAGCAGCTTATTCCCTACGGACAGGCCCAATTCACCCCTCCACTTT.

This chain connects TRBV9 to TRBJ2-3; 7 bases match TRBD2. This CDR3 has 18 amino acids. Germline V gene data show CDR1 as SGDLS and CDR2 as YYNGEE. V lost 0 bases to trimming and J lost 3 bases; unmatched junction nucleotides: 13. CDR3 DNA: TGTGCCAGCAGCGTAGTGGGAGGGAGGGATGGTTGGACAGATACGCAGTATTTT. Protein sequence: CASSVVGGRDGWTDTQYF.

The V and J genes are TRBV6-2 or TRBV6-3 and TRBJ2-1, with 11 nucleotides matching TRBD2. The junction had 6 bases not matched to a gene; V was cut back by 6 bases and J by 5 bases. CDR3 length equals 15 residues. CDR1 MNHEY and CDR2 SVGEGT come from the germline V gene. CDR3 amino acids: CASSRTSGLDNEQFF. CDR3 DNA: TGTGCCAGCAGCCGGACTAGCGGGTTGGACAATGAGCAGTTCTTC.

This sequence joins TRBV30 and TRBJ2-1, with 7 nucleotides matching TRBD1. This CDR3 is built from 15 residues. The junction had 10 bases not matched to a gene; V was cut back by 6 bases and J by 2 bases. CDR1 is GTSNPN and CDR2 is SVGIG in the germline V gene (reference sequence). CDR3 coding DNA: TGTGCCTGCAACCCTCCGGGACAGACCTACAATGAGCAGTTCTTC. Translation gives CACNPPGQTYNEQFF.

The rearrangement links TRBV28 to TRBJ1-5; tentatively, D is TRBD1 (5 bases). Germline V gives CDR1 MDHEN, CDR2 SYDVKM. V shed 8 bases and J shed 3 bases, with 11 bases lying between them. The CDR3 sequence is 13 residues long. CDR3 protein: CASRGGSNQPQHF. CDR3 DNA: TGTGCCAGCCGGGGGGGGTCCAATCAGCCCCAGCATTTT. The variable domain in full, completed from reference TRBV28 and TRBJ1-5, reads DVKVTQSSRYLVKRTGEKVFLECVQDMDHENMFWYRQDPGLGLRLIYFSYDVKMKEKGDIPEGYSVSREKKERFSLILESASTNQTSMYLCASRGGSNQPQHFGDGTRLSIL.

V and J are TRBV2 and TRBJ1-1; no clear D. V shed 3 bases and J shed 4 bases, with 15 bases lying between them. This CDR3 has 15 amino acids. CDR1 SNHLY and CDR2 FYNNEI come from the germline V gene. The CDR3 region is CASSEEGSSGTEAFF. CDR3 in DNA: TGTGCCAGCAGTGAGGAGGGTTCCTCGGGCACTGAAGCTTTCTTT.

The rearrangement joins TRBV3-1 (or the pseudogene TRBV3-2) to TRBJ1-3, with D hard to call. CDR1 and CDR2 from the germline V gene are LGHDT and YNNKEL (reference sequence). The V and J ends lost 7 bases and 4 bases respectively, with 8 bases between them. The CDR3 contains 12 residues. CDR3 protein: CASNTQGNTIYF. CDR3 nucleotide sequence: TGTGCCAGCAACACACAGGGAAACACCATATATTTT.

DNA for the CDR3: TGTGCCAGCAGCTTAGCGGGCCCCACAGATACGCAGTATTTT. Amino acid sequence: CASSLAGPTDTQYF. The V and J genes are TRBV7-2 and TRBJ2-3, with no clear D. The CDR3 sequence is 14 residues long. Germline CDR1 SGHTA, CDR2 FQGNSA. V gave up 0 bases and J gave up 2 bases, with 6 bases separating them.

This clone was observed a single time. This chain connects TRBV15 to TRBJ1-2; 7 bases agree with TRBD1. This CDR3 has 17 amino acids. Germline CDR1 and CDR2: LNHNV and YYDKDF (reference sequence). J lost 4 bases, V lost 0 bases, and 11 bases had no gene match. CDR3 bases: TGTGCCACCAGCAGAGATTCGGGACAGCCTTTTACCTATGGCTACACCTTC. Amino acids: CATSRDSGQPFTYGYTF.

V usage is TRBV7-9 and J usage is TRBJ2-7; 7 nucleotides align to TRBD1. The CDR3 length is 15 residues. The V gene end was trimmed by 2 bases and the J gene end by 2 bases; junction bases not matched to a gene: 6. Germline V lookup: CDR1 SEHNR, CDR2 FQNEAQ (reference sequence). CDR3 in amino acids: CASSLRQGDPYEQYF. The CDR3 DNA sequence: TGTGCCAGCAGCTTAAGGCAGGGGGACCCCTACGAGCAGTACTTC.

With regard to this clone: Additional DNA sequences in this sample encode the identical CDR3. The chain has TRBV20-1 and TRBJ1-5; D gene ambiguous. The V end was cut by 3 bases, the J end by 4 bases, with 7 bases between. This CDR3 contains 12 residues. Looked up from germline, CDR1 is DFQATT and CDR2 is SNEGSKA (reference sequence). CDR3 DNA: TGCAGTGCTAGTACCGGGAATCAGCCCCAGCATTTT. Residues: CSASTGNQPQHF.

The chain links TRBV6-5 to TRBJ2-1; TRBD2 matches 8 bases. The CDR3 is 13 amino acids. V lost 7 bases, J lost 14 bases, and 13 bases stayed unmatched. Germline V CDR1 and CDR2: MNHEY, SVGAGI. The DNA for the CDR3 is TGTGCCAGCATCATTCCCGGGACTAGATCGGAGTTCTTC. This translates into CASIIPGTRSEFF.